This entry features one T cell receptor (beta chain) sequence. It has no known antigen specificity. The input lacks base qualities; no much larger clone sits a single base away. The sample is drawn from a study of CD8 T cells in Susac syndrome (dated by TCRdb to between 2018 and 2021). Study-level background: Of the Susac syndrome patients who were sequenced, roughly 6 had clinically active disease and about eight were in clinical remission. At blood withdrawal, Susac syndrome patients were either therapy-naive, taking corticosteroids (in some cases with IVIg as well), or taking IVIg alone. The study used repertoire sequencing to test whether antigen drove CD8+ T cell activation and differentiation in Susac syndrome.

Results the study describes overall, beyond this receptor: The TCR sequencing and HLA analysis was acknowledged to have included a relatively small number of individuals. No clonal expansion was detected in the CD4+ T cell repertoire of Susac syndrome patients.

The germline V gene gives CDR1 as SGHRS and CDR2 as YFSETQ. The CDR3 runs 15 amino acids, cysteine and phenylalanine included. Just the 45-base CDR3 DNA is kept, in frame starting at base 1. Relative to germline, V is 2 bases shorter and J is 3 bases shorter, with 14 bases between their ends. RNA was extracted with the RNeasy kit and roughly 0.45 to 1 ug was reverse transcribed using random hexamers. TCR beta CDR3 regions were amplified with the immunoSEQ multiplex PCR assay covering 54 Vbeta and 13 Jbeta segments. PCR amplification bias was corrected by using a synthetic template baseline for primer optimization and computational correction. The paper's processing steps were these. Reads were assigned to V, D and J genes according to IMGT and analyzed in immunoSEQ Analyzer, with only productive sequences retained. Clonality was calculated as one minus the Shannon entropy normalized by log2 of the number of productive unique sequences. Public and private clones were assessed among the 100 most prevalent clones of each patient and control. Susac-specific clones were defined as absent from healthy and MS cohorts, 850 to 1,300 published viral clones and other ImmuneACCESS disease sequences. TCRdb ran its own pipeline on the public reads, namely fastp trimming at Q25 and MiXCR clone calling, and kept in-frame beta chains. CDR3 protein duplicates are merged, each entry listing the most common genes and DNA. What appears here as the V and J calls and clone size reflects TCRdb's work, not the paper's. Within this sample are around 170,000 distinct CDR3 sequences, with roughly 92% of them counted one time only. The leading ten clones occupy roughly 0.12% of the sample.

Peripheral blood CD8+ and CD4+ T cells from healthy donors, Susac syndrome patients and multiple sclerosis patients were profiled by high-throughput TCR beta sequencing. The Susac syndrome patients fulfilled recently defined diagnostic criteria for definite or probable disease. Bulk CD8+ and CD4+ T cells were purified by magnetic negative isolation, while CD8+ TEMRA cells were enriched using FACS. Blood was collected in EDTA tubes and processed within 24 hours, with PBMCs isolated through density gradient centrifugation. PBMCs intended for TCR sequencing were frozen in liquid nitrogen and were later thawed in a 37 degrees C water bath. The sorted or isolated CD4+, CD8+ and CD8+ TEMRA cells reached a purity of at least 90%.

This clonotype was sampled from a human donor with Susac syndrome. The chain links TRBV5-1 with TRBJ1-2, with the D gene uncertain. Sequencing was performed on CD4+ T cells from PBMCs. The DNA sequence reads TGCGCCAGCAGCTTTGCGTCGCAGTACCACTATGGCTACACCTTC. Its translation is CASSFASQYHYGYTF.